This TCR beta chain is drawn from a study of T cell responses to AZD1222 COVID-19 vaccine. Whole-study results and caveats: Recipients of AZD1222 seropositive at baseline numbered only 5 or 6. Donor demographics were predominantly white British with a female majority; clonal diversity may be underestimated. Repertoires were obtained solely post-peak T cell response.

Regarding this clone: As yet, its antigen is unknown.

Using immunoSEQ multiplex PCR, the repertoire was profiled, and TCRdb retains in-frame clones only, with some absent. The sample contains about 140,000 clones, nearly 95% of which appear only once. This specimen was peripheral blood, taken 28 days after the second AZD1222 dose. This clonotype was obtained from an adult who received the AZD1222 COVID-19 vaccine.

CDR3: CASSSASGIYNEQFF. Written as DNA, the CDR3 is TGTGCCAGCAGTTCCGCTAGCGGGATCTACAATGAGCAGTTCTTC. The chain combines TRBV28 with TRBJ2-1, with 9 positions matching TRBD2. The CDR3 is 15 amino acids. V lost 4 bases, J lost 3 bases, and 4 bases stayed unmatched. The germline gives CDR1 MDHEN, CDR2 SYDVKM. Variable domain in full (rest from reference TRBV28 and TRBJ2-1): DVKVTQSSRYLVKRTGEKVFLECVQDMDHENMFWYRQDPGLGLRLIYFSYDVKMKEKGDIPEGYSVSREKKERFSLILESASTNQTSMYLCASSSASGIYNEQFFGPGTRLTVL.